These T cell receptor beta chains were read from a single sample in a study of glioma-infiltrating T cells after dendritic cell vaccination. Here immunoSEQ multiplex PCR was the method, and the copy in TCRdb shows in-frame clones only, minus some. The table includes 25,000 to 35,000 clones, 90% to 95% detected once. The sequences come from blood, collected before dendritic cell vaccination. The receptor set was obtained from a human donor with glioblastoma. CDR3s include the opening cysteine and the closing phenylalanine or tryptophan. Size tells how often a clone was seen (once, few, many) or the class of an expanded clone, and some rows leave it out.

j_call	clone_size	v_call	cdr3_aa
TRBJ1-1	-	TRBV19	CASSLLGQGMNTEAFF
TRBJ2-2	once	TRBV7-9	CASSLLVGGTGELFF
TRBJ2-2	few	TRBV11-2	CASSSRNRERGGELFF
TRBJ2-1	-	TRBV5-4	CASSSKLLAASSYNEQFF
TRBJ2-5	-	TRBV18	CASSPGNRQGKETQYF
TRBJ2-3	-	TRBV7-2	CASSLAGTPTDTQYF
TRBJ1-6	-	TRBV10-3	CAISVGQGDSPLHF
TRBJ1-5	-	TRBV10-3	CAIRAGGAGNQPQHF
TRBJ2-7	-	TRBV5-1	CASSLVGQGAYEQYF
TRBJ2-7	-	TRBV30	CAWSVGIPGMYEQYF
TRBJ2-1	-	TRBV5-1	CASSYLAGQGTFGEQFF
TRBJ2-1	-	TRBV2	CASSFASGGLNEQFF
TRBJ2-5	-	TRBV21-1	CASTPPETQYF
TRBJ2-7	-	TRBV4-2	CASSQGLAGEDYEQYF
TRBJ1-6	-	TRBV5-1	CASSLNRFGSPLHF
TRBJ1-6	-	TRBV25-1	CASSLEYNNSPLHF
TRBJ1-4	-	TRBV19	CASGLGTTGEKLFF
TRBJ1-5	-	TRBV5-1	CASSMGQDQPQHF